This TCR beta chain was observed in a study of shared clonotypes between healthy human individuals (dated by TCRdb to the early 2020s). About the full investigation: A few men and a couple of women, aged 18 to 49 years, made up the cohort. To estimate repertoire size and how much clonotypes are shared between individuals, the study performed deep sequencing of blood TCR repertoires from a few healthy adults. To increase sequencing depth and limit assay-specific biases, TCR repertoire library preparation and sequencing were carried out by different laboratories using diverse techniques. Per donor, leukapheresis produced somewhere between about 0.8 and 9 billion PBMCs.

Donors were healthy HIV-negative adults with no recently reported acute infections or vaccinations. Every donor was a Caucasian adult living in Nashville, Tennessee, USA. For unsorted samples, tens of millions of PBMCs were counted and genomic DNA was extracted with the QIAamp DNA Blood Mini kit. Blood was collected by leukapheresis, and PBMCs were isolated by Ficoll-Histopaque density gradient centrifugation and then cryopreserved in liquid nitrogen vapor phase. About this clone itself: Which antigen it targets is not known. No per-base quality is available; no much larger clone lies one base away.

TCR CDR3 regions were amplified from genomic DNA by multiplex PCR using the deep immunoSEQ assay. Extracted genomic DNA from each cell subset was spread evenly across all wells of several immunoSEQ 96-well plates, with each plate serving as a replicate. For unsorted PBMC, approximately 0.3 ug of genomic DNA, equivalent to roughly 30,000 T cell genomes, went into each replicate PCR. Ten immunoSEQ deep assay plates were used to sequence unsorted PBMC genomic DNA. Purified libraries were measured with a Qubit 3.0 fluorometer, size-checked on a Bioanalyzer 2100, and measured again with the KAPA Library Quantification kit. Each immunoSEQ 96-well plate was sequenced on its own single-read 150-cycle Illumina NextSeq 550 flow cell. The study's processing was this. Because only junctional sequences without quality scores were contained in the immunoSEQ output, filtering matching that applied to full-length reads could not be performed. Sequences were annotated with PyIR, a Python wrapper for IgBLAST v1.9, and V/J genes and CDR3 were assigned using IMGT germline references. Reads were removed for weak V/J assignments (E-value above 1e-6), missing CDR3, stop codons, out-of-frame junctions, or ambiguous translated residues. V3J clonotypes were defined as sequences sharing the same inferred V gene, J gene, and CDR3 amino acid sequence. To compute the percentage overlap between repertoires, the number of shared unique clonotypes was divided by the size of the smaller repertoire. RTK rarefaction, the Chao1 estimator, and Recon v2.1 estimates of unobserved clonotypes were used to assess repertoire richness. TCRdb obtained this table from immuneACCESS and retained in-frame rearrangements with V and J assigned. These tables miss some clones; where compared with another copy, unresolved V genes account for less than half of the shortfall, and the remainder is unexplained. Clone size and V and J calls were adopted from that table, with D and trimming inferred from the DNA. The sample contains around 450,000 clones, around 79% of them found a single time. The ten largest account for approximately 13% of the sample.

What the study reported, not specific to this receptor: Based on pairwise subsampling, the degree of clonotype sharing among donors was expected to be affected by sequencing depth. The genetic and exposure-history diversity represented was limited by the small number of donors. Sampling was limited to blood, and TCR repertoires in tissue likely differ from TCR repertoires in blood.

The germline V gene yields SGHAT for CDR1 and FQNNGV for CDR2. Trimming at the junction amounts to 2 bases on V and 7 bases on J, and the germline ends lie 25 bases apart. From the cysteine through the phenylalanine, the CDR3 covers 18 amino acids. Just the 54-base CDR3 DNA is kept, in frame starting at base 1. The sequencing input was PBMCs. Recombination connected TRBV11-2 to TRBJ2-3; the D gene is perhaps TRBD2, from 6 matching bases. This receptor was taken from a woman aged 35 to 49 in good health. Some clones in this sample may be carry-over from other donors' samples. The DNA is as follows: TGTGCCAGCAGCTTATCACAAAGGAGGGATCCGCAGGGATATACGCAGTATTTT. This gives the protein CASSLSQRRDPQGYTQYF.